These T cell receptor beta chains were read from a single sample in a study of T cells in tuberculosis. Sequencing used immunoSEQ multiplex PCR; TCRdb keeps in-frame clones, though not all of them. The sample yields about 40,000 clones, 94% seen once. Sample: PBMCs, taken at tuberculosis diagnosis. The receptors were gathered from an adult with tuberculosis. CDR3s include the opening cysteine and the closing phenylalanine or tryptophan. Each record gives: J gene, clone size, D gene, V gene, CDR3 protein, CDR3 DNA. D genes are given only for firm matches. Expanded clones get a size class; other rows say once, few or many, or leave the size out.

TRBJ2-7 | - | - | TRBV4-2 | CASSQSRVGEQYF | TGTGCCAGCAGCCAATCCCGCGTCGGGGAGCAGTACTTC
TRBJ2-7 | - | - | TRBV19 | CASSMQGRSSYEQYF | TGTGCCAGTAGTATGCAGGGGCGAAGCTCCTACGAGCAGTACTTC
TRBJ1-2 | - | - | TRBV7-2 | CAVPRGRGYTF | TGTGCCGTGCCCCGGGGTCGGGGCTACACCTTC
TRBJ1-2 | once | TRBD1 | TRBV5-1 | CASSLAGQGLAGYTF | TGCGCCAGCAGCTTGGCGGGACAGGGATTGGCTGGCTACACCTTC
TRBJ2-2 | - | - | TRBV2 | CASSLHGQKNTGELFF | TGTGCCAGCAGCCTCCATGGACAGAAGAACACCGGGGAGCTGTTTTTT
TRBJ1-5 | - | - | TRBV30 | CAWSVAGKYSNQPQHF | TGTGCCTGGAGTGTAGCAGGGAAGTATAGCAATCAGCCCCAGCATTTT
TRBJ2-4 | - | - | TRBV15 | CATSREWGHENIQYF | TGTGCCACCAGCAGAGAGTGGGGCCATGAAAACATTCAGTACTTC
TRBJ2-2 | - | - | TRBV9 | CASSVLLNTGELFF | TGTGCCAGCAGCGTACTTCTGAACACCGGGGAGCTGTTTTTT
TRBJ2-7 | - | - | TRBV7-7 | CAIPRGERGSPHYEQYF | TGTGCCATCCCTCGGGGTGAGAGAGGCAGTCCCCACTACGAGCAGTACTTC
TRBJ2-4 | - | TRBD1 | TRBV6-5 | CASTTGGAKNIQYF | TGTGCCAGCACCACAGGGGGGGCCAAAAACATTCAGTACTTC
TRBJ2-4 | - | TRBD1 | TRBV2 | CATRDRGTSAKNIQYF | TGTGCCACCCGGGACAGGGGGACGTCGGCCAAAAACATTCAGTACTTC
TRBJ2-3 | - | - | TRBV18 | CASSPALTSTDTQYF | TGTGCCAGCTCTCCAGCCCTAACTAGCACAGATACGCAGTATTTT
TRBJ1-1 | - | - | TRBV5-1 | CASSAEGRRETEAFF | TGCGCCAGCAGCGCGGAGGGGAGGAGAGAAACTGAAGCTTTCTTT
TRBJ2-3 | - | TRBD1 | TRBV27 | CASGQGATDTQYF | TGTGCCAGTGGACAGGGGGCCACAGATACGCAGTATTTT
TRBJ2-1 | - | TRBD2 | TRBV30 | CAWTGLAGWNEQFF | TGTGCCTGGACGGGACTAGCGGGATGGAATGAGCAGTTCTTC
TRBJ1-5 | few | TRBD1 | TRBV10-3 | CAISEGQGDQPQHF | TGTGCCATCAGTGAGGGACAGGGGGATCAGCCCCAGCATTTT
TRBJ1-5 | - | - | TRBV19 | CASSIVKLEGSHQPQHF | TGTGCCAGTAGTATAGTTAAGCTGGAGGGGTCGCATCAGCCCCAGCATTTT
TRBJ1-6 | once | TRBD1 | TRBV6-5 | CASRRQGAINSPLHF | TGTGCCAGCAGAAGGCAGGGGGCTATAAATTCACCCCTCCACTTT
TRBJ1-2 | - | TRBD1 | TRBV5-1 | CASSRGTGNNYGYTF | TGCGCCAGCAGCCGCGGGACAGGGAATAACTATGGCTACACCTTC
TRBJ1-1 | - | - | TRBV7-2 | CASSQGGGRTEAFF | TGTGCCAGCAGCCAAGGGGGAGGGAGAACTGAAGCTTTCTTT
TRBJ1-5 | - | TRBD1 | TRBV28 | CASSRTGGSDQPQHF | TGTGCCAGCAGTCGGACAGGGGGCTCGGATCAGCCCCAGCATTTT
TRBJ2-1 | - | - | TRBV4-1 | CASSKSSQPGGIVGGEQFF | TGCGCCAGCAGCAAAAGTTCCCAACCGGGGGGCATCGTCGGAGGCGAGCAGTTCTTC
TRBJ1-1 | once | TRBD1 | TRBV5-4 | CASSSSLATGGLTEAFF | TGTGCCAGCAGCTCGTCCTTGGCCACAGGGGGCCTCACTGAAGCTTTCTTT
TRBJ1-1 | - | - | TRBV29-1 | CSVDAGRVNTEAFF | TGCAGCGTAGACGCCGGCCGGGTGAACACTGAAGCTTTCTTT
TRBJ1-1 | - | - | TRBV9 | CASSRALGGNTEAFF | TGTGCCAGCAGCCGGGCTCTGGGGGGTAACACTGAAGCTTTCTTT
TRBJ1-5 | - | TRBD1 | TRBV10-2 | CASTEQGGFSNQPQHF | TGCGCCAGCACAGAACAGGGGGGTTTTAGCAATCAGCCCCAGCATTTT
TRBJ2-3 | - | TRBD2 | TRBV9 | CASSVTSGLAGPDRDTQYF | TGTGCCAGCAGCGTAACTTCGGGACTAGCGGGGCCCGATCGGGATACGCAGTATTTT
TRBJ2-7 | - | TRBD1 | TRBV28 | CASSLPKRTGSGYEQYF | TGTGCCAGCAGTTTGCCCAAACGGACAGGGTCTGGATACGAGCAGTACTTC
TRBJ1-3 | - | TRBD1 | TRBV5-1 | CASSPGQQRGNTIYF | TGCGCCAGCAGCCCGGGACAGCAGAGGGGAAACACCATATATTTT
TRBJ2-7 | - | TRBD2 | TRBV4-3 | CASSQSSGGLYEQYF | TGCGCCAGCAGCCAGAGTAGCGGGGGGCTCTACGAGCAGTACTTC
TRBJ2-3 | - | TRBD2 | TRBV7-9 | CASRPTSGTLDTQYF | TGTGCCAGCAGACCGACTAGCGGTACGTTGGATACGCAGTATTTT
TRBJ2-1 | - | TRBD2 | TRBV25-1 | CASSKAGGPYNEQFF | TGTGCCAGCAGTAAAGCGGGGGGGCCATACAATGAGCAGTTCTTC
TRBJ1-2 | - | - | TRBV4-1 | CASSQTRDPDKRGYTF | TGCGCCAGCAGCCAGACTCGTGATCCGGACAAAAGGGGCTACACCTTC
TRBJ2-3 | - | - | TRBV9 | CASSVGGAGTDTQYF | TGTGCCAGCAGCGTAGGTGGGGCTGGCACAGATACGCAGTATTTT
TRBJ1-5 | - | TRBD1 | TRBV30 | CAWSDGRGRPQHF | TGTGCCTGGAGTGATGGCAGGGGGAGGCCCCAGCATTTT
TRBJ2-3 | - | TRBD2 | TRBV5-1 | CASSPTWAGGLSTDTQYF | TGCGCCAGCAGCCCGACATGGGCGGGGGGCCTTAGCACAGATACGCAGTATTTT
TRBJ2-2 | - | - | TRBV27 | CASSLYRTNTGELFF | TGTGCCAGCAGTTTATACAGGACCAACACCGGGGAGCTGTTTTTT
TRBJ2-7 | - | TRBD1 | TRBV18 | CASSPAGQGNYEQYF | TGTGCCAGCTCACCAGCGGGACAGGGGAACTACGAGCAGTACTTC